The 17 T cell receptor beta chains in this list originate from one sample, sequenced in a study of TET2 disruption in CD19-targeted CAR T cells. Treatment in this sample: autologous CTL019 cells: CD19 CAR with 4-1BB and CD3 zeta domains. For these receptors, no antigen is known. Data came from immunoSEQ multiplex PCR; TCRdb stores just in-frame clones and leaves some out. The sample holds approximately 27,000 clones. The sequencing used CD8- CAR+ T cells sorted from cultured blood T cells, collected for CD19 CAR T cell therapy. Subset of the sample: CD8-negative CAR-positive T cells from the infusion product. These receptors all come from a man aged 70-80 years with chronic lymphocytic leukemia.

Remarks on this clone: The DNA ends 3 residues before the CDR3 does, and the rest of the CDR3 is filled in from the germline J gene. This rearrangement joins TRBV9 to TRBJ2-1; 9 bases agree with TRBD1. CDR1 is SGDLS and CDR2 is YYNGEE in the germline V gene. The V segment lost 2 bases and the J segment 1 base; nucleotides outside the gene matches: 1. The CDR3 contains 15 residues. The part of the CDR3 DNA that was read is TGTGCCAGCAGCGTCGGACAGGGGTCCTACAATGAG. It encodes CASSVGQGSYNE. The entire CDR3 sequence reads CASSVGQGSYNEQFF.

Worth noting for this clone: The CDR3 end lies 3 residues beyond the end of the read and is filled in from the germline J gene. This chain joins TRBV29-1 and TRBJ1-4, with TRBD1 matching 11 bases. V shed 5 bases and J 0 bases; nucleotides not matched to a gene: 5. This CDR3 contains 16 residues. The germline gives CDR1 SQVTM, CDR2 ANQGSEA. The CDR3 DNA, read in part, is TGCAGCGTTTCATCGGGACAGGGGGCAACTAATGAAAAA. Translated, it gives CSVSSGQGATNEK. The entire CDR3 protein is CSVSSGQGATNEKLFF.

CDR3 loop: CASGTRTGMDTGELFF. The DNA read from the CDR3 is TGTGCTAGTGGTACGCGGACAGGGATGGACACCGGGGAG. This chain links TRBV12-5 with TRBJ2-2, with 8 bases fitting TRBD1. The read ends 3 residues before the CDR3 terminus; that terminus is restored from the germline J gene. V shed 5 bases and J 3 bases; nucleotides not matched to a gene: 8. In germline, CDR1 is LGHNT, CDR2 FRNRAP. The CDR3 is made up of 16 amino acids.

As for this clone: Coverage ceases 3 residues before the CDR3 finishes, and the germline J gene fills in the end. J is TRBJ2-3 and V is TRBV7-8; possibly TRBD1 for D (5 bases). Germline V gives CDR1 SGHVS, CDR2 FQNEAQ. The V end was cut by 2 bases, the J end by 1 base, with 7 bases between. This CDR3 has 14 residues. The covered CDR3 bases are TGTGCCAGCAGCTTACAGGGCGGCACAGATACG. It specifies CASSLQGGTDT. The whole CDR3 protein reads CASSLQGGTDTQYF.

As concerns this clone: The read terminates 3 residues ahead of where the CDR3 ends, so the germline J gene completes it. The chain employs TRBV5-1 and TRBJ2-3; D is possibly TRBD2 (5 bases). The germline CDR1 and CDR2 sequences are SGHRS and YFSETQ. V shed 3 bases and J shed 4 bases, with 15 bases lying between them. This CDR3 is built from 15 residues. CDR3 loop: CASSWSLAVSDTQYF. The sequenced CDR3 bases are TGCGCCAGCAGCTGGAGTCTAGCCGTATCAGATACG.

Comments on this clone: The CDR3 end lies 3 residues beyond the end of the read and is filled in from the germline J gene. V is TRBV27 and J is TRBJ2-2; 8 bases are shared with TRBD1. After removal of 6 bases from V and 4 bases from J, the junction contained 7 bases not matched to a gene. CDR1 MNHEY and CDR2 SMNVEV come from the germline V gene (reference sequence). This CDR3 has 15 residues. The CDR3 sequence is CASRTYGQGTGELFF. Partial CDR3 DNA: TGTGCCAGCAGAACATACGGACAGGGCACCGGGGAG.

Comment on this clone: The read comes to an end 3 residues before the CDR3 does, leaving the germline J gene to fill in the end. V is TRBV20-1 and J is TRBJ2-6, with D uncertain. Germline V lookup: CDR1 DFQATT, CDR2 SNEGSKA (reference sequence). Trimming cost V 4 bases and J 2 bases, with 6 bases left between them. The CDR3 sequence is 13 residues long. CDR3 region: CSAKGTGANVLTF. Incomplete CDR3 DNA: TGCAGTGCTAAGGGTACTGGGGCCAACGTC.

According to its frequency, this clone is medium-sized (0.01 to 0.1%). The read ends 3 residues before the CDR3 terminus; that terminus is restored from the germline J gene. The chain joins TRBV28 to TRBJ1-5, with D perhaps TRBD1 (6 bases). There are 14 residues in the CDR3. The V end was cut by 6 bases, the J end by 2 bases, with 11 bases between. The germline gives CDR1 MDHEN, CDR2 SYDVKM. The CDR3: CASRTPGGNQPQHF. The covered CDR3 bases are TGTGCCAGCAGAACCCCAGGGGGCAATCAGCCC. The full variable domain, completed using reference TRBV28 and TRBJ1-5, is DVKVTQSSRYLVKRTGEKVFLECVQDMDHENMFWYRQDPGLGLRLIYFSYDVKMKEKGDIPEGYSVSREKKERFSLILESASTNQTSMYLCASRTPGGNQPQHFGDGTRLSIL.

Remarks on this clone: The read comes to an end 3 residues before the CDR3 does, leaving the germline J gene to fill in the end. The chain combines TRBV20-1 with TRBJ2-3; 9 nucleotides line up with TRBD2. CDR1 and CDR2 from the germline V gene are DFQATT and SNEGSKA (reference sequence). V shed 6 bases, J shed 1 base, and the junction held 5 bases outside the gene matches. This CDR3 spans 14 amino acids. The CDR3 bases that were read are TGCAGTGCCCAAGCGGGGGGCCGCACAGATACG. Residues: CSAQAGGRTDT. From start to end, the CDR3 is CSAQAGGRTDTQYF.

Comments on this clone: The read ends 3 residues shy of where the CDR3 ends; the end is completed using the germline J gene. The rearrangement joins TRBV19 to TRBJ1-1; D is possibly TRBD1 (6 bases). The CDR3 runs to 14 residues. CDR1 LNHDA and CDR2 SQIVND come from the germline V gene (reference sequence). Trimming removed 7 bases at V and 6 bases at J, with 18 bases between. The CDR3 DNA, read in part, is TGTGCCAGTATCGTTGGGGGCGCCGCCTCTGAA. This translates into CASIVGGAASE. The whole CDR3 region reads CASIVGGAASEAFF.

Concerning this clone: The read terminates 3 residues ahead of where the CDR3 ends, so the germline J gene completes it. V and J are TRBV7-9 and TRBJ1-2, with D possibly being TRBD1 (6 bases). This CDR3 has 15 amino acids. Germline values: CDR1 SEHNR, CDR2 FQNEAQ (reference sequence). Partial CDR3 DNA: TGTGCCAGCAGCCTAGAGCGGGGGGGCCTGGATGAC. Residues: CASSLERGGLDD. The full-length CDR3 reads as CASSLERGGLDDYTF.

To note about this clone: The read ends 3 residues shy of where the CDR3 ends; the end is completed using the germline J gene. This sequence joins TRBV29-1 and TRBJ1-2; D remains ambiguous. The CDR3 runs to 11 residues. CDR1 SQVTM and CDR2 ANQGSEA come from the germline V gene. The sequenced part of the CDR3 DNA is TGCAGCGTTACTAGTCCCAATGAC. Its protein product is CSVTSPND. The entire CDR3 protein reads CSVTSPNDYTF.

For this clone: At one of its ends the junction is not consistent with the germline gene, which may arise from a read error. The CDR3 goes on 3 residues after the read ends, and that part is filled in from the germline J gene. The sample has other DNA sequences that encode this CDR3 too. The chain uses TRBV6-2 or TRBV6-3 and TRBJ1-3, with TRBD1 matching over 12 bases. The CDR3 consists of 14 residues. Germline V gene data show CDR1 as MNHEY and CDR2 as SVGEGT. Partial CDR3 DNA: TGTGCCAGCAGGGGACAGGGGGCGCGAAACACT. It codes for CASRGQGARNT. The CDR3 as a whole reads CASRGQGARNTIYF.

Concerning this clone: The read ends 3 residues before the CDR3 terminus; that terminus is restored from the germline J gene. The chain has TRBV4-1 and TRBJ1-4; 7 bases map to TRBD1. In germline, CDR1 is MGHRA, CDR2 YSYEKL. The CDR3 extends over 15 amino acids. Incomplete CDR3 DNA: TGCGCCAGCAGCCCAGGGACAGCCCTAAATTCACCA. This translates into CASSPGTALNSP. From start to end, the CDR3 is CASSPGTALNSPLFF.

About this clone: One end of the junction is discordant with germline, which a read error may explain. Read data end 3 residues before the CDR3 end; the end is taken from the germline J gene. Other DNA variants within this sample encode the same CDR3. V is TRBV7-8 and J is TRBJ1-3; weak D call: TRBD1 (6 bases). Germline CDR1 and CDR2: SGHVS and FQNEAQ. The CDR3 extends over 15 amino acids. The CDR3: CASSGLQGYGNTIYF. The DNA read from the CDR3 is TGTGCCAGCAGCGGCCTACAGGGTTATGGAAACACT.

About this clone itself: Read sequence stops 3 residues before the CDR3 end, and the germline J gene provides the missing end. The chain uses TRBV7-3 and TRBJ2-7, with TRBD2 matching over 7 bases. CDR1 SGHTA and CDR2 FQGTGA come from the germline V gene. The length of the CDR3 is 15 residues. Germline trimming cut 2 bases from V and 0 bases from J; bases unmatched to any gene: 4. The DNA read from the CDR3 is TGTGCCAGCAGCTTAGGGGACTATAGCTCCTACGAG. It specifies CASSLGDYSSYE. The whole CDR3 region reads CASSLGDYSSYEQYF.

A word on this clone: The read ends 3 residues shy of where the CDR3 ends; the end is completed using the germline J gene. The chain has TRBV20-1 and TRBJ1-5; tentative D call: TRBD1 (5 bases). V was clipped by 0 bases and J by 9 bases, with 12 bases between them. This CDR3 region has 13 residues. The germline V gene encodes CDR1 DFQATT and CDR2 SNEGSKA (reference sequence). The sequenced CDR3 bases are TGCAGTGCTAGAGATTTCGCCGGGGGGCCC. Its translation is CSARDFAGGP. The CDR3 in full is CSARDFAGGPQHF.